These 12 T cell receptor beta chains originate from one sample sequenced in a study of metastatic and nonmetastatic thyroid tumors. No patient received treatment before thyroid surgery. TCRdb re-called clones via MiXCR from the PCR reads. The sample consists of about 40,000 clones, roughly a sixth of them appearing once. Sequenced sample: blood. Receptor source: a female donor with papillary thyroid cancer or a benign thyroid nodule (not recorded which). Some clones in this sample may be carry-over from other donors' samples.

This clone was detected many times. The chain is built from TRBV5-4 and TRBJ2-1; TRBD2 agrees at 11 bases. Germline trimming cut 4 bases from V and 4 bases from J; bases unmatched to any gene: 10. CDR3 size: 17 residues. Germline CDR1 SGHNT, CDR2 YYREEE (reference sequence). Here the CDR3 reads CASSASSGGNRYNEQFF. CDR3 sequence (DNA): TGTGCCAGCAGCGCCTCTAGCGGGGGGAATCGTTACAATGAGCAGTTCTTC.

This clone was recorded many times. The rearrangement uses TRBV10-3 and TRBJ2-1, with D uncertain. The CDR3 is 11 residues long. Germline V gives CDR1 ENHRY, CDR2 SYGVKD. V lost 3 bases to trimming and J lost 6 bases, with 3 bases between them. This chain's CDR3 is CAISEGNEQFF. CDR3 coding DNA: TGTGCCATCAGTGAAGGCAATGAGCAGTTCTTC.

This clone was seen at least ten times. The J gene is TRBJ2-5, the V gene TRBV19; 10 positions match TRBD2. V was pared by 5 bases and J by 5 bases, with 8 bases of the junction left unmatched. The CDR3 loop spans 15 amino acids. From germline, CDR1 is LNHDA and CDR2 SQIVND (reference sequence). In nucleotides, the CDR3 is TGTGCCAGTAGTTATTCTACGGGACTAGCGGAGACCCAGTACTTC. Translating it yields CASSYSTGLAETQYF.

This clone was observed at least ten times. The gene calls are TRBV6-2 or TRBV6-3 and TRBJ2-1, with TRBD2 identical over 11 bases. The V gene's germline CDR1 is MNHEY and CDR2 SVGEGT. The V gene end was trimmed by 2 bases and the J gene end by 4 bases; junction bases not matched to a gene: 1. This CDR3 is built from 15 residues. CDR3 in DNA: TGTGCCAGCAGTTACCGACTAGCGGGGTACAATGAGCAGTTCTTC. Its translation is CASSYRLAGYNEQFF.

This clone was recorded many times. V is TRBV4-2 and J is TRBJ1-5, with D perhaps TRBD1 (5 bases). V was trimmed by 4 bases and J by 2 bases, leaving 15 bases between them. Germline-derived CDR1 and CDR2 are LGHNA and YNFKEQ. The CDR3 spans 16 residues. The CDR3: CASSPTTRGGNQPQHF. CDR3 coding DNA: TGTGCCAGCAGCCCAACCACTCGGGGCGGCAATCAGCCCCAGCATTTT.

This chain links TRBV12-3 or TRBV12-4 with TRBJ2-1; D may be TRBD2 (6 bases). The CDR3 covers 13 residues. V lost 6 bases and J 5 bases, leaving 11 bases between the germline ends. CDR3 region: CASRNGLHNEQFF. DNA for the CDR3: TGTGCCAGCAGAAATGGACTACACAATGAGCAGTTCTTC.

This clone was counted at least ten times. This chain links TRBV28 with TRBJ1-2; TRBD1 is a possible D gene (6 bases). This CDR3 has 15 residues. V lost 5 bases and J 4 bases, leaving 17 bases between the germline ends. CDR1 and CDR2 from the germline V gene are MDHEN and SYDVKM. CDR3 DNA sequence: TGTGCCAGCAGTATACAGGGATCTGGAAGCTATGGCTACACCTTC. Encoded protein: CASSIQGSGSYGYTF.

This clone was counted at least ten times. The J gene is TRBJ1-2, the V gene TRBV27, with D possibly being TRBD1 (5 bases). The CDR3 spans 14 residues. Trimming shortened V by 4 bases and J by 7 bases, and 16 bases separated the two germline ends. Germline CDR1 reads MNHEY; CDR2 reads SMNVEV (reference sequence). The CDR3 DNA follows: TGTGCCAGCAGTTCCCTGACAGTGGTGAGTGGCTACACCTTC. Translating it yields CASSSLTVVSGYTF.

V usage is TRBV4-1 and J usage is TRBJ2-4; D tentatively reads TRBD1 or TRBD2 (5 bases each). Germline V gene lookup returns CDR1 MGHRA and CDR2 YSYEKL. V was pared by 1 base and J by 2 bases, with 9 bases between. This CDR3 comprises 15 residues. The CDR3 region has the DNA TGCGCCAGCAGCCAAGGGTGGGGGACCAAAAACATTCAGTACTTC. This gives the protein CASSQGWGTKNIQYF.

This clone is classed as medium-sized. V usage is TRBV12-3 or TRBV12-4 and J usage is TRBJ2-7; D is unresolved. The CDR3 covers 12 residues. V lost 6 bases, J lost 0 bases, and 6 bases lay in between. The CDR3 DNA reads TGTGCCAGCAGCTCAAGCTCCTACGAGCAGTACTTC. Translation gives CASSSSSYEQYF.

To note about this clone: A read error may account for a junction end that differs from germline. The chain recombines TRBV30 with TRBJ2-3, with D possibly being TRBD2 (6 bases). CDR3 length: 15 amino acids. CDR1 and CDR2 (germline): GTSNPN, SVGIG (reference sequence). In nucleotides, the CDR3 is TGTGCCAGGAGGGTTGTAGGCTCTTGGACAGATACGCAGTATTTT. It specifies CARRVVGSWTDTQYF.

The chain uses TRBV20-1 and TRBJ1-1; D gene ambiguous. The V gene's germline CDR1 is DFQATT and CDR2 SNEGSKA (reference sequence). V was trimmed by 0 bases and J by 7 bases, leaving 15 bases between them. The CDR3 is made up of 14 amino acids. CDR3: CSARDPGRVGEAFF. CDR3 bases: TGCAGTGCTAGAGACCCCGGGAGGGTGGGTGAAGCTTTCTTT.